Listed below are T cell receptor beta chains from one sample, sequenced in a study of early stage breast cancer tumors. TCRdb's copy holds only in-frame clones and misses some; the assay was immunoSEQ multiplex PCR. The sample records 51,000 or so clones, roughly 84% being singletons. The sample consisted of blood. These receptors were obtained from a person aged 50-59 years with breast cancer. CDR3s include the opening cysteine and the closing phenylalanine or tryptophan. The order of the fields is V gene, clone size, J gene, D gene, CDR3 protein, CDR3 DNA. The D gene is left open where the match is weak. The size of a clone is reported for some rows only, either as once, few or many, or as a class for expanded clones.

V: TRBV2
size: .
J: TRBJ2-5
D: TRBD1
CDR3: CASSLPQGEERETQYF
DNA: TGTGCCAGCAGCCTCCCTCAGGGGGAAGAGAGAGAGACCCAGTACTTC

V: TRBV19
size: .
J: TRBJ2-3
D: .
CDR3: CASSILLDGTDTQYF
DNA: TGTGCCAGTAGTATTCTGCTAGATGGCACAGATACGCAGTATTTT

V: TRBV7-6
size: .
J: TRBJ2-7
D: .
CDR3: CASSLQQGLRSGQYF
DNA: TGTGCCAGCAGCTTGCAGCAGGGCCTAAGGAGCGGGCAGTACTTC

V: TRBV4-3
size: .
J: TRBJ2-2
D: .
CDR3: CASTPGGYLLPGELFF
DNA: TGCGCCAGCACCCCCGGCGGGTACCTTTTGCCCGGGGAGCTGTTTTTT

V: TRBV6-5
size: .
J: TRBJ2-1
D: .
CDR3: CASSWGTWFDEQFF
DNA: TGTGCCAGCAGTTGGGGGACGTGGTTCGATGAGCAGTTCTTC

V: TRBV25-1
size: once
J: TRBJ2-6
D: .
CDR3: CASSAGDSGANVLTF
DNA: TGTGCCAGCAGTGCTGGGGACTCTGGGGCCAACGTCCTGACTTTC

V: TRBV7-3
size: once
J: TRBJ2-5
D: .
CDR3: CASSSGTPGETQYF
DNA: TGTGCCAGCAGCTCCGGGACTCCGGGGGAGACCCAGTACTTC

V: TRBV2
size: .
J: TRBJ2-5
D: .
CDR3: CASGGGTQYF
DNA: TGTGCCAGCGGGGGAGGGACCCAGTACTTC

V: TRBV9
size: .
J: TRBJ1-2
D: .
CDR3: CASSVGAEPNYGYTF
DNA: TGTGCCAGCAGCGTAGGGGCAGAACCTAACTATGGCTACACCTTC

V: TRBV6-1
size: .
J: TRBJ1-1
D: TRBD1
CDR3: CASSLRGGEEAFF
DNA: TGTGCCAGCAGCCTCAGAGGGGGCGAAGAAGCTTTCTTT

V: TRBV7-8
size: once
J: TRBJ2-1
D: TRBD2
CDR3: CASSPLSFSGAYNEQFF
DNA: TGTGCCAGCAGCCCGCTGAGTTTTAGCGGGGCTTACAATGAGCAGTTCTTC

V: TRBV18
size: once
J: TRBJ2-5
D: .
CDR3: CASSQGSQETQYF
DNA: TGTGCCAGCTCACAGGGATCCCAAGAGACCCAGTACTTC

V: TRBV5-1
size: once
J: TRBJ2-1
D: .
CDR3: CASSLGGPHNEQFF
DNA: TGCGCCAGCAGCTTGGGGGGGCCCCACAATGAGCAGTTCTTC

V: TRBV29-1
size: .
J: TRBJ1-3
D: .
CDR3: CSVFSGNTIYF
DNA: TGCAGCGTTTTCAGTGGAAACACCATATATTTT

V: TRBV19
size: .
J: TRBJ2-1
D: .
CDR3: CASSRSGSLSQGQFF
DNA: TGTGCCAGTAGTCGTTCCGGGTCCTTATCCCAGGGGCAGTTCTTC

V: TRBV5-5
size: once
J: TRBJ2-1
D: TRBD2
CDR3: CASSLALAGSYNEQFF
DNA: TGTGCCAGCAGCTTGGCGCTAGCGGGCTCCTACAATGAGCAGTTCTTC

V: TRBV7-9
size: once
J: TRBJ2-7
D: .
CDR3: CASTSLGQDYEQYF
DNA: TGTGCCAGCACCTCTCTTGGGCAGGACTACGAGCAGTACTTC

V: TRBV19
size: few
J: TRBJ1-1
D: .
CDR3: CASSPGGGSGEAFF
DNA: TGTGCCAGTAGTCCCGGTGGGGGGTCGGGTGAAGCTTTCTTT

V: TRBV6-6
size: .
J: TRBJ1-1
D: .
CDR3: CASSWGLGTEAFF
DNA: TGTGCCAGCAGCTGGGGATTGGGCACTGAAGCTTTCTTT

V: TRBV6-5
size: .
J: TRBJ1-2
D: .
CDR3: CASSYDSQRYGYTF
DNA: TGTGCCAGCAGTTATGACAGCCAAAGATATGGCTACACCTTC

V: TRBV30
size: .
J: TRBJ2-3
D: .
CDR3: CAWSGQKITSTDTQYF
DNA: TGTGCCTGGAGTGGACAGAAAATCACTAGCACAGATACGCAGTATTTT

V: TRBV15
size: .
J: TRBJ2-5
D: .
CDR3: CATSRDGEISTQETQYF
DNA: TGTGCCACCAGCAGAGATGGGGAGATCTCCACACAAGAGACCCAGTACTTC

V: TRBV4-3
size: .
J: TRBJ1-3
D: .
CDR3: CASSQDRGVAGNTIYF
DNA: TGCGCCAGCAGCCAAGATAGAGGGGTAGCTGGAAACACCATATATTTT

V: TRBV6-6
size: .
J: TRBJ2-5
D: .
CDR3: CASSYRPEAKETQYF
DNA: TGTGCCAGCAGTTACCGACCCGAGGCTAAAGAGACCCAGTACTTC

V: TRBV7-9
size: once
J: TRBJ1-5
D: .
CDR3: CASSLGELGPQHF
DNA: TGTGCCAGCAGCTTAGGAGAGTTGGGGCCCCAGCATTTT

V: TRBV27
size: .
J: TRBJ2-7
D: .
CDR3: CASSSKGEQYF
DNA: TGTGCCAGCAGTTCAAAGGGGGAGCAGTACTTC

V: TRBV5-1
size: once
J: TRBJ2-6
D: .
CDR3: CASSGGLLGGANVLTF
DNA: TGCGCCAGCAGCGGGGGACTTCTTGGAGGGGCCAACGTCCTGACTTTC

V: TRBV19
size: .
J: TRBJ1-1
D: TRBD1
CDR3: CASSAGQGAAEAFF
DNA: TGTGCCAGTAGTGCGGGACAGGGGGCCGCTGAAGCTTTCTTT

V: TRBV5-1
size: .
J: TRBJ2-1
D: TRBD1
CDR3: CASRQNTGVGEQFF
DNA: TGCGCCAGCAGACAGAACACAGGGGTTGGAGAGCAGTTCTTC

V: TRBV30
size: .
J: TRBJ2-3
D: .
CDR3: CAWQTGLFRRRTDTQYF
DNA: TGTGCCTGGCAGACAGGTCTGTTCAGAAGACGCACAGATACGCAGTATTTT

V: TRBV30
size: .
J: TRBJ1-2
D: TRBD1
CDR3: CASQGAGGYTF
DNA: TGTGCCTCCCAGGGGGCTGGGGGCTACACCTTC

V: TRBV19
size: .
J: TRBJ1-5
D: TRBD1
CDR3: CASSNRGGNQPQHF
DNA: TGTGCCAGTAGTAACAGGGGAGGCAATCAGCCCCAGCATTTT

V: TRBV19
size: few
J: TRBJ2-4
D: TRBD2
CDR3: CASKRTSEANIQYF
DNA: TGTGCCAGTAAACGGACTAGCGAAGCCAACATTCAGTACTTC

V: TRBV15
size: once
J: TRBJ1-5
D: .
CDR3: CATSSGWTVDQPQHF
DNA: TGTGCCACCAGCAGTGGGTGGACAGTCGATCAGCCCCAGCATTTT

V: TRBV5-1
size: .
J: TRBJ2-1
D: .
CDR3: CASSLAGVVGNEQFF
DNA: TGCGCCAGCAGCTTGGCAGGAGTGGTGGGCAATGAGCAGTTCTTC

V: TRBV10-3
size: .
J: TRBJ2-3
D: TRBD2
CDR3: CATSLAGDLDTQYF
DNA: TGTGCCACCTCACTAGCGGGGGACCTAGATACGCAGTATTTT

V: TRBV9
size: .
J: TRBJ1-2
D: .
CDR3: CASSVVAESYGYTF
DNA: TGTGCCAGCAGCGTAGTTGCGGAAAGCTATGGCTACACCTTC

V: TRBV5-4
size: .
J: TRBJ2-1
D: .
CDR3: CASSPSGLAGNEQFF
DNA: TGTGCCAGCAGCCCATCGGGCCTAGCTGGGAATGAGCAGTTCTTC

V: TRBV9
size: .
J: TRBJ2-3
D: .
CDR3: CASSGTQYF
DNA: TGTGCCAGCAGCGGTACGCAGTATTTT

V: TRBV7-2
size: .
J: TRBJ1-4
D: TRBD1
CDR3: CASSFFGTGGAEKLFF
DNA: TGTGCCAGCAGCTTTTTTGGCACAGGGGGAGCTGAAAAACTGTTTTTT

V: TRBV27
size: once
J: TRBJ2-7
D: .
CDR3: CASSPLEDSPTYEQYF
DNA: TGTGCCAGCAGTCCGCTCGAGGACAGCCCTACCTACGAGCAGTACTTC

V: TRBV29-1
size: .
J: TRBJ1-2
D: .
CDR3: CSVNAPGLYGYTF
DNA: TGCAGCGTTAATGCCCCAGGTCTTTATGGCTACACCTTC

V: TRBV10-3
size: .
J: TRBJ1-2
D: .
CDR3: CAISESREAGYTF
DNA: TGTGCCATCAGTGAGAGCAGGGAGGCCGGCTACACCTTC

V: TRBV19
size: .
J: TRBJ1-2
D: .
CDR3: CASSILGSGYTF
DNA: TGTGCCAGTAGTATCCTGGGGAGTGGCTACACCTTC